These 30 T cell receptor beta chains were sequenced from one sample in a study of blood T cell repertoires in COVID-19. The assay was immunoSEQ multiplex PCR, and TCRdb's table has in-frame clones only and misses some. This table has some 180,000 clones, 70% to 85% appearing once. Sequencing input: PBMCs or T cells enriched from blood (not recorded which). These receptors originate from a woman in her 70s in a cohort exposed to, infected with or recovered from COVID-19 (not recorded which).

The chain employs TRBV3-1 (or the pseudogene TRBV3-2) and TRBJ1-2; the match to TRBD1 covers 7 bases. J gave up 2 bases and V 4 bases, and 7 bases lay outside the gene matches. This CDR3 is built from 15 residues. The germline CDR1 and CDR2 sequences are LGHDT and YNNKEL (reference sequence). CDR3 region: CASSPGTVLNYGYTF. The CDR3 DNA is TGTGCCAGCAGCCCTGGGACAGTTCTCAACTATGGCTACACCTTC.

The gene calls are TRBV5-1 and TRBJ2-1; tentative D call: TRBD2 (5 bases). Trimming left V 4 bases short and J 2 bases short, with 16 bases between. Germline loops: CDR1 SGHRS, CDR2 YFSETQ. This CDR3 contains 16 residues. CDR3 nucleotides: TGCGCCAGCAGCGAAATCACCGGGGTTCCCTACAATGAGCAGTTCTTC. Its translation is CASSEITGVPYNEQFF.

The J gene is TRBJ2-7, the V gene TRBV28, with 12 bases identical to TRBD2. V was clipped by 2 bases and J by 8 bases; unmatched bases: 7. CDR3 size: 15 residues. Germline V gives CDR1 MDHEN, CDR2 SYDVKM. This chain's CDR3 is CASSLVVLAGGKQYF. CDR3 DNA sequence: TGTGCCAGCAGTTTAGTCGTACTAGCGGGGGGTAAGCAGTACTTC.

About this clone: A read error may produce the germline difference seen at one junction end. The V gene is TRBV7-7, the J gene TRBJ2-2; TRBD2 is a possible D gene (6 bases). Germline V lookup: CDR1 SSHAT, CDR2 FNYEAQ (reference sequence). The CDR3 spans 15 residues. This CDR3 is CASSLNTGGTGELFF. The CDR3 DNA is TGTGCTAGCAGCCTAAACACCGGGGGCACCGGGGAGCTGTTTTTT.

This chain links TRBV5-1 with TRBJ2-2; the D gene is possibly TRBD1 (5 bases). V lost 4 bases, J lost 0 bases, and 16 bases lay in between. The germline CDR1 and CDR2 sequences are SGHRS and YFSETQ. This CDR3 is 17 amino acids long. Written as DNA, the CDR3 is TGCGCCAGCAGCCCCCACCCCCAGGGCCCGAACACCGGGGAGCTGTTTTTT. Protein product: CASSPHPQGPNTGELFF.

The rearrangement uses TRBV6-5 and TRBJ2-1, with a tentative D call TRBD2 (7 bases). The CDR3 totals 15 residues. The germline gives CDR1 MNHEY, CDR2 SVGAGI. V lost 8 bases to trimming and J lost 7 bases, with 21 bases between them. The CDR3, as DNA: TGTGCCAGCGCGCCCGGGGGGCGAGATTTTAATGAGCAGTTCTTC. It codes for CASAPGGRDFNEQFF.

This clone was observed a handful of times. J is TRBJ2-3 and V is TRBV13; weak D call: TRBD2 (6 bases). Per germline, CDR1 PRHDT and CDR2 FYEKMQ (reference sequence). V was shortened by 4 bases and J by 3 bases, with 17 bases between the two germline ends. The CDR3 loop spans 16 amino acids. The CDR3 bases are TGTGCCAGCAGCTCCTGGAGGGAGTTGGGAACAGATACGCAGTATTTT. Its protein is CASSSWRELGTDTQYF. The full variable domain, with the rest looked up from reference TRBV13 and TRBJ2-3, is AAGVIQSPRHLIKEKRETATLKCYPIPRHDTVYWYQQGPGQDPQFLISFYEKMQSDKGSIPDRFSAQQFSDYHSELNMSSLELGDSALYFCASSSWRELGTDTQYFGPGTRLTVL.

This clone was found once. This chain joins TRBV27 and TRBJ2-2, with a possible D match to TRBD1 (5 bases). Germline lookup yields CDR1 MNHEY and CDR2 SMNVEV (reference sequence). The CDR3 has 15 residues. V lost 1 base, J lost 1 base, and 7 bases lay in between. The CDR3: CASSLWQGNTGELFF. Written as DNA, the CDR3 is TGTGCCAGCAGTTTATGGCAGGGGAACACCGGGGAGCTGTTTTTT.

The V gene is TRBV4-3, the J gene TRBJ2-1; TRBD2 matches at 12 bases. Germline lookup yields CDR1 LGHNA and CDR2 YSLEER. Trimming cost V 0 bases and J 6 bases; bases outside gene matches: 6. The CDR3 is made up of 17 amino acids. The CDR3 loop is CASSQDWGLAGSNEQFF. As DNA, the CDR3 is TGCGCCAGCAGCCAAGATTGGGGACTAGCGGGTAGCAATGAGCAGTTCTTC.

The V gene is TRBV5-1, the J gene TRBJ1-4, with a weak D call TRBD1 (5 bases). V dropped 2 bases and J dropped 5 bases, with 10 bases sitting between them. Germline lookup yields CDR1 SGHRS and CDR2 YFSETQ. The CDR3 spans 14 residues. The CDR3 sequence is CASSFGGGNEKLFF. CDR3 nucleotide sequence: TGCGCCAGCAGCTTCGGGGGAGGAAATGAAAAACTGTTTTTT.

This clone was counted at least ten times. The chain links TRBV2 to TRBJ1-6, with TRBD1 identical over 9 bases. This CDR3 contains 14 residues. Trimming removed 6 bases from V and 8 bases from J; junction bases left unmatched: 5. CDR1 and CDR2 from the germline V gene are SNHLY and FYNNEI. CDR3 sequence reads: CASRWDRDDSPLHF. In DNA form, the CDR3 reads TGTGCCAGCAGGTGGGACAGGGACGATTCACCCCTCCACTTT.

V and J are TRBV7-2 and TRBJ2-7; D possibly corresponds to TRBD2 (6 bases). CDR1 SGHTA and CDR2 FQGNSA come from the germline V gene. This CDR3 has 14 amino acids. Trimming pared 5 bases from V and 4 bases from J, leaving 15 bases between. The CDR3 spells CASSRGTLSYEQYF. The CDR3 DNA reads TGTGCCAGCAGCCGCGGGACGCTGAGTTACGAGCAGTACTTC. The whole variable domain, filled in from reference TRBV7-2 and TRBJ2-7, reads GAGVSQSPSNKVTEKGKDVELRCDPISGHTALYWYRQSLGQGLEFLIYFQGNSAPDKSGLPSDRFSAERTGGSVSTLTIQRTQQEDSAVYLCASSRGTLSYEQYFGPGTRLTVT.

The chain carries TRBV6-6 and TRBJ1-5; TRBD1 matches at 8 bases. The CDR3 has 19 residues. The ends lost 5 bases at V and 5 bases at J; junction bases unmatched: 20. Germline assignment: CDR1 MNHNY and CDR2 SVGAGI (reference sequence). Here the CDR3 reads CASSPTHISGTGGYQPQHF. The CDR3 region has the DNA TGTGCCAGCAGTCCGACCCATATCTCCGGGACAGGAGGGTATCAGCCCCAGCATTTT.

V and J are TRBV3-1 (or the pseudogene TRBV3-2) and TRBJ2-7; D might be TRBD1 (6 bases). Germline V CDR1 and CDR2: LGHDT, YNNKEL (reference sequence). V lost 6 bases, J lost 3 bases, and 15 bases lay in between. This CDR3 region has 14 residues. The CDR3 DNA is TGTGCCAGCAGAGAGACAGGACAAAGCTACGAGCAGTACTTC. Translating it yields CASRETGQSYEQYF.

The CDR3 spells CATSRQGGTEAFF. For the CDR3, the DNA is TGTGCCACCAGCAGGCAGGGCGGCACTGAAGCTTTCTTT. The chain is built from TRBV15 and TRBJ1-1; TRBD1 is a possible D gene (5 bases). The germline V gene has CDR1 LNHNV and CDR2 YYDKDF (reference sequence). This CDR3 is 13 amino acids long. V lost 3 bases to trimming and J lost 4 bases, with 9 bases between them.

This chain joins TRBV3-1 (or the pseudogene TRBV3-2) and TRBJ2-7, with TRBD2 matching 10 bases. J gave up 4 bases and V 4 bases, and 7 bases lay outside the gene matches. This CDR3 spans 15 amino acids. Germline lookup yields CDR1 LGHDT and CDR2 YNNKEL (reference sequence). CDR3 nucleotides: TGTGCCAGCAGCCCTCACGCTAGCGGGAGATACGAGCAGTACTTC. Its translation: CASSPHASGRYEQYF.

The chain combines TRBV29-1 with TRBJ2-3; 7 nucleotides line up with TRBD2. This CDR3 is built from 12 residues. Trimming removed 6 bases from V and 4 bases from J; junction bases left unmatched: 4. Looked up from germline, CDR1 is SQVTM and CDR2 is ANQGSEA. The CDR3 protein is CSVGGDADTQYF. The CDR3 nucleotides are TGCAGCGTGGGGGGGGACGCAGATACGCAGTATTTT.

The rearrangement joins TRBV29-1 to TRBJ2-5; a weak D match, TRBD2 (6 bases). This CDR3 region has 14 residues. The V gene's germline CDR1 is SQVTM and CDR2 ANQGSEA. V was pared by 3 bases and J by 5 bases, with 16 bases between. CDR3 in amino acids: CSVDWRAGSETQYF. CDR3 DNA sequence: TGCAGCGTTGACTGGAGGGCCGGGTCGGAGACCCAGTACTTC.

This clone was seen once. J is TRBJ1-1 and V is TRBV18; perhaps TRBD1 as D (5 bases). The germline gives CDR1 KGHSH, CDR2 LQKENI. The germline V and J ends were trimmed by 3 bases and 4 bases, with 9 bases remaining between them. This CDR3 is built from 13 residues. This CDR3 reads CASSPTQGTEAFF. The CDR3 nucleotides read TGTGCCAGCTCACCCACTCAGGGCACTGAAGCTTTCTTT.

The V and J genes are TRBV9 and TRBJ2-7; TRBD2 matches at 8 bases. V lost 0 bases to trimming and J lost 2 bases; unmatched junction nucleotides: 4. Germline CDR1 and CDR2: SGDLS and YYNGEE. The CDR3 consists of 15 residues. The CDR3 loop is CASSVGIAGPYEQYF. The CDR3 coding sequence is TGTGCCAGCAGCGTAGGGATAGCGGGGCCCTACGAGCAGTACTTC.

This clone was observed once. This CDR3 is also generated by other DNA sequences in the sample. The V call is TRBV3-1 (or the pseudogene TRBV3-2), the J call TRBJ2-5, with 10 bases matching TRBD2. Germline loops: CDR1 LGHDT, CDR2 YNNKEL (reference sequence). This CDR3 spans 14 amino acids. Trimming cost V 3 bases and J 3 bases; bases outside gene matches: 1. The CDR3 region has the DNA TGTGCCAGCAGCCATCTAGCGGGAGAAGAGACCCAGTACTTC. Translation: CASSHLAGEETQYF.

The chain employs TRBV19 and TRBJ1-6; TRBD1 matches 7 bases. V was pared by 1 base and J by 10 bases, with 7 bases of the junction left unmatched. This CDR3 has 15 amino acids. Germline CDR1 LNHDA, CDR2 SQIVND (reference sequence). Here the CDR3 DNA reads TGTGCCAGTAGTATAGGAACAGGGGTAGGGTCACCCCTCCACTTT. It yields the protein CASSIGTGVGSPLHF.

This clone was observed a single time. V is TRBV7-8 and J is TRBJ2-1; no clear D gene. CDR3 size: 12 residues. CDR1 and CDR2 from the germline V gene are SGHVS and FQNEAQ. Trimming removed 5 bases at V and 4 bases at J, with 6 bases between. The CDR3 sequence is CASSLRYNEQFF. The CDR3, as DNA: TGTGCCAGCAGCCTGCGGTACAATGAGCAGTTCTTC.

The CDR3 DNA is TGTGCCAGCAGCCGGGGGACAGCCAACTCCTACGAGCAGTACTTC. This translates into CASSRGTANSYEQYF. The J gene is TRBJ2-7, the V gene TRBV4-2, with 7 bases that match TRBD1. This CDR3 has 15 residues. Germline V lookup: CDR1 LGHNA, CDR2 YNFKEQ. V lost 4 bases to trimming and J lost 0 bases; unmatched junction nucleotides: 6.

The V gene is TRBV24-1, the J gene TRBJ2-7, with a possible D match to TRBD2 (5 bases). The germline V and J ends were trimmed by 3 bases and 7 bases, with 18 bases remaining between them. The CDR3 covers 15 residues. Germline lookup yields CDR1 KGHDR and CDR2 SFDVKD. The CDR3 region is CATSDEGAGPEEQYF. DNA of the CDR3: TGTGCCACCAGTGATGAGGGCGCGGGTCCGGAGGAGCAGTACTTC.

This clone appeared a few times. The J gene is TRBJ1-2, the V gene TRBV7-9; 9 bases are a match to TRBD1. Germline CDR1 and CDR2: SEHNR and FQNEAQ (reference sequence). The ends lost 5 bases at V and 4 bases at J; junction bases unmatched: 17. The CDR3 runs 18 residues. Here the CDR3 DNA reads TGTGCCAGCAGCCGAGCCGGGACAGGGACCAGAAGGGGCTATGGCTACACCTTC. Residues: CASSRAGTGTRRGYGYTF. Based on the CDR3 plus reference TRBV7-9 and TRBJ1-2, the full variable domain is DTGVSQNPRHKITKRGQNVTFRCDPISEHNRLYWYRQTLGQGPEFLTYFQNEAQLEKSRLLSDRFSAERPKGSFSTLEIQRTEQGDSAMYLCASSRAGTGTRRGYGYTFGSGTRLTVV.

CDR3 nucleotide sequence: TGTGCCAGCAGCTTAGGGGTGTCGATCGCAGATGGCTACACCTTC. Protein product: CASSLGVSIADGYTF. The gene calls are TRBV13 and TRBJ1-2; no definite D call. Per the germline V gene, CDR1 is PRHDT and CDR2 is FYEKMQ (reference sequence). The CDR3 spans 15 residues. V was cut by 0 bases and J by 6 bases, with 14 bases left in between.

CDR3 nucleotides: TGTGCCAGCAGCTCGGGTGGCATTCAGTACTTC. Amino acid sequence: CASSSGGIQYF. The V gene is TRBV5-6, the J gene TRBJ2-4; D is unclear. V lost 3 bases and J lost 9, with 7 bases in between. CDR3 length equals 11 residues. Germline V gives CDR1 SGHDT, CDR2 YYEEEE.

Here the CDR3 DNA reads TGTGCCAGCAGTGAACAGGTTAATGAAAAACTGTTTTTT. It is translated as CASSEQVNEKLFF. The chain combines TRBV2 with TRBJ1-4; D uncertain. Trimming shortened V by 2 bases and J by 4 bases, and 5 bases separated the two germline ends. The CDR3 is 13 amino acids. Germline CDR1 is SNHLY and CDR2 is FYNNEI.

This chain connects TRBV27 to TRBJ1-2, with D maybe TRBD1 (5 bases). The CDR3 loop spans 15 amino acids. Germline values: CDR1 MNHEY, CDR2 SMNVEV (reference sequence). V was clipped by 5 bases and J by 7 bases, with 20 bases between them. CDR3 in amino acids: CASSMMGAGEGGYTF. The CDR3 DNA reads as TGTGCCAGCAGTATGATGGGAGCGGGGGAGGGTGGCTACACCTTC.